The 20 T cell receptor beta chains below were found in one sample sequenced in a study of shared clonotypes between healthy human individuals. Selected positively for CCR7 and CD45RO-negative, naive CD8 cells excluded terminally differentiated effector memory CD45RA+ cells. TCRdb keeps only in-frame clones here, not all; method: immunoSEQ multiplex PCR. The sample has over 2,000,000 clones; 90% to 95% are singletons. Sequenced: naive CD8+ T cells from PBMCs. Receptors originate from a man aged 18 to 35 in good health. Some clones in this sample may be carry-over from other donors' samples.

As to this clone: The sample holds other DNA sequences that translate to the same CDR3. The chain recombines TRBV11-2 with TRBJ1-2; the D is unclear. Trimming left V 2 bases short and J 4 bases short, with 8 bases between. Germline V gene sequence: CDR1 SGHAT, CDR2 FQNNGV. CDR3 size: 13 residues. In nucleotides, the CDR3 is TGTGCCAGCAGCTTATACAGATCCTATGGCTACACCTTC. It yields the protein CASSLYRSYGYTF. Full variable domain (remainder filled in from reference TRBV11-2 and TRBJ1-2): EAGVAQSPRYKIIEKRQSVAFWCNPISGHATLYWYQQILGQGPKLLIQFQNNGVVDDSQLPKDRFSAERLKGVDSTLKIQPAKLEDSAVYLCASSLYRSYGYTFGSGTRLTVV.

In its sample, this clone was seen a few times. This chain connects TRBV14 to TRBJ2-1; 8 bases are a match to TRBD1. V was pared by 4 bases and J by 7 bases, with 6 bases of the junction left unmatched. The CDR3 is 14 amino acids. Germline CDR1 reads SGHDN; CDR2 reads FVKESK. The CDR3 region has the DNA TGTGCCAGCAGCCCTTGGACAGGGAGGAATGAGCAGTTCTTC. Amino acid sequence: CASSPWTGRNEQFF.

This chain connects TRBV7-3 to TRBJ1-1; a weak D match, TRBD1 (5 bases). CDR1 and CDR2 (germline): SGHTA, FQGTGA. The CDR3 consists of 15 residues. V gave up 5 bases and J gave up 6 bases, with 19 bases separating them. The CDR3: CASSTREKGLAEAFF. The CDR3 DNA reads as TGTGCCAGCAGCACCCGAGAGAAGGGGTTGGCTGAAGCTTTCTTT.

The CDR3 spells CASSLARTGSGGPSGEQYF. CDR3 bases: TGTGCCAGCAGCTTAGCCCGGACAGGGTCCGGAGGGCCCAGCGGCGAGCAGTACTTC. The chain combines TRBV7-6 with TRBJ2-7; the match to TRBD1 covers 8 bases. CDR1 and CDR2 from the germline V gene are SGHVS and FNYEAQ. Unmatched junction bases numbered 19, after V lost 0 bases and J lost 6 bases. The CDR3 sequence is 19 residues long.

This chain links TRBV5-6 with TRBJ1-4; D gene uncertain. Germline V gene lookup returns CDR1 SGHDT and CDR2 YYEEEE. V was shortened by 4 bases and J by 8 bases, with 9 bases between the two germline ends. The CDR3 has 12 amino acids. The DNA for the CDR3 is TGTGCCAGCAGCGGCTTGGGCGAAAAACTGTTTTTT. It specifies CASSGLGEKLFF. Supplemented by reference TRBV5-6 and TRBJ1-4, the full variable domain reads DAGVTQSPTHLIKTRGQQVTLRCSPKSGHDTVSWYQQALGQGPQFIFQYYEEEERQRGNFPDRFSGHQFPNYSSELNVNALLLGDSALYLCASSGLGEKLFFGSGTQLSVL.

V usage is TRBV28 and J usage is TRBJ2-7; 10 nucleotides line up with TRBD2. Germline CDR1 is MDHEN and CDR2 is SYDVKM. The CDR3 runs to 16 residues. J was trimmed by 1 base and V by 5 bases; bases with no gene match: 8. DNA for the CDR3: TGTGCCAGCAGTCCCCTAGCGGGAGAAGTTTCCTACGAGCAGTACTTC. Translated, it gives CASSPLAGEVSYEQYF.

As to this clone: Distinct nucleotide sequences in the sample also encode this CDR3. The CDR3 here is CASSVGGADTQYF. CDR3 DNA sequence: TGTGCCAGCAGCGTAGGTGGAGCAGATACGCAGTATTTT. The genes are TRBV9 and TRBJ2-3; D not certain. The CDR3 runs 13 residues. Between the trimmed V and J ends, which lost 0 bases and 4 bases, there was a span of 6 bases. CDR1 and CDR2 from the germline V gene are SGDLS and YYNGEE.

Only one count was recorded for this clone. In nucleotides, the CDR3 is TGTGCCAGCAGCCAGAGTCGCACAGATACGCAGTATTTT. This gives the protein CASSQSRTDTQYF. The chain employs TRBV7-8 and TRBJ2-3; D unclear. V lost 5 bases and J 1 base, leaving 7 bases between the germline ends. Germline lookup yields CDR1 SGHVS and CDR2 FQNEAQ. This CDR3 comprises 13 residues.

As to this clone: Additional DNA sequences in this sample encode the identical CDR3. The chain carries TRBV7-9 and TRBJ2-2, with D perhaps TRBD2 (5 bases). The ends were cut back, 1 base at V and 6 bases at J, with 6 bases in the middle. Germline V gene data show CDR1 as SEHNR and CDR2 as FQNEAQ (reference sequence). This CDR3 contains 13 residues. The CDR3 coding sequence is TGTGCCAGCAGCTTAGTGAGGGCCGGGGAGCTGTTTTTT. Residues: CASSLVRAGELFF. Full variable domain (remainder filled in from reference TRBV7-9 and TRBJ2-2): DTGVSQNPRHKITKRGQNVTFRCDPISEHNRLYWYRQTLGQGPEFLTYFQNEAQLEKSRLLSDRFSAERPKGSFSTLEIQRTEQGDSAMYLCASSLVRAGELFFGEGSRLTVL.

The chain uses TRBV29-1 and TRBJ2-1; TRBD1 matches at 7 bases. The V and J ends lost 4 bases and 7 bases, in that order; junction bases with no gene match: 1. This CDR3 is 11 amino acids long. Germline V lookup: CDR1 SQVTM, CDR2 ANQGSEA. As DNA, the CDR3 is TGCAGCGTTGCCAGGGGGAATGAGCAGTTCTTC. Translating gives CSVARGNEQFF.

Turning to this clone: This sample includes further DNA sequences coding for the same CDR3. The genes are TRBV7-2 and TRBJ2-7; D is ambiguous. There are 13 residues in the CDR3. V was cut by 0 bases and J by 4 bases, with 7 bases left in between. Germline CDR1 and CDR2: SGHTA and FQGNSA. The CDR3 loop reads CASSLAPAYEQYF. The CDR3 DNA follows: TGTGCCAGCAGCTTAGCGCCAGCATACGAGCAGTACTTC.

The rearrangement uses TRBV29-1 and TRBJ1-2; D uncertain. Trimming took off 6 bases at V and 5 bases at J, with 16 bases between the two ends. This CDR3 region has 13 residues. The V gene's germline CDR1 is SQVTM and CDR2 ANQGSEA. This CDR3 is CSVFLAPSYGYTF. CDR3 bases: TGCAGCGTCTTCCTGGCTCCTTCTTATGGCTACACCTTC.

This CDR3 reads CASSNPRSYEQYF. In DNA, the CDR3 is TGTGCCAGCAGCAACCCCCGCTCCTACGAGCAGTACTTC. The chain joins TRBV7-9 to TRBJ2-7; D gene ambiguous. The CDR3 is 13 amino acids. The V and J ends lost 5 bases and 0 bases respectively, with 8 bases between them. Germline V gene data show CDR1 as SEHNR and CDR2 as FQNEAQ (reference sequence).

This clone was observed once. This CDR3 is CAISGEGPYEQYF. CDR3 coding DNA: TGTGCCATCAGTGGGGAGGGGCCCTACGAGCAGTACTTC. The chain uses TRBV10-3 and TRBJ2-7, with 7 bases aligning to TRBD2. Germline V gene data show CDR1 as ENHRY and CDR2 as SYGVKD. The CDR3 sequence is 13 residues long. V lost 4 bases to trimming and J lost 2 bases; unmatched junction nucleotides: 2.

This rearrangement joins TRBV19 to TRBJ1-5; D is perhaps TRBD1 (5 bases). The V and J ends lost 10 bases and 1 base respectively, with 14 bases between them. The CDR3 is 14 amino acids. Germline-derived CDR1 and CDR2 are LNHDA and SQIVND (reference sequence). The CDR3, as DNA: TGTGCCACCTTGGGACCCTGGAGCAATCAGCCCCAGCATTTT. Protein product: CATLGPWSNQPQHF.

The rearrangement links TRBV19 to TRBJ2-7; 8 bases agree with TRBD1. Germline V gene data show CDR1 as LNHDA and CDR2 as SQIVND (reference sequence). The ends lost 1 base at V and 3 bases at J; junction bases unmatched: 5. The CDR3 covers 15 residues. CDR3 sequence: CASSIVPGGYYEQYF. DNA of the CDR3: TGTGCCAGTAGTATAGTGCCAGGGGGCTACTACGAGCAGTACTTC.

The chain links TRBV7-9 to TRBJ1-5, with D hard to call. With 4 bases removed from V and 3 bases from J, the gap between germline ends came to 16 bases. This CDR3 region has 16 residues. Germline CDR1 reads SEHNR; CDR2 reads FQNEAQ (reference sequence). The CDR3 nucleotides are TGTGCCAGCAGCTCGAATTACGGAACTACCAATCAGCCCCAGCATTTT. Protein sequence: CASSSNYGTTNQPQHF.

On this clone itself: Other DNA variants within this sample encode the same CDR3. The J gene is TRBJ2-3, the V gene TRBV7-9; D remains unclear. The V gene's germline CDR1 is SEHNR and CDR2 FQNEAQ (reference sequence). This CDR3 comprises 12 residues. Trimming removed 3 bases from V and 5 bases from J, with 6 bases in between. CDR3 protein: CASSLFRDTQYF. The DNA for the CDR3 is TGTGCCAGCAGCTTGTTCCGAGATACGCAGTATTTT.

The chain employs TRBV28 and TRBJ1-2; the D gene is possibly TRBD1 (5 bases). There are 16 residues in the CDR3. CDR1 and CDR2 from the germline V gene are MDHEN and SYDVKM. Trimming took 5 bases from V and 4 from J, leaving 20 bases between them. In nucleotides, the CDR3 is TGTGCCAGCAGTCAATCCCCATTCGGGGGGGTCTATGGCTACACCTTC. Protein: CASSQSPFGGVYGYTF.

The chain joins TRBV25-1 to TRBJ2-5; D gene uncertain. Per the germline V gene, CDR1 is MGHDK and CDR2 is SYGVNS. Trimming pared 2 bases from V and 0 bases from J, leaving 10 bases between. CDR3 length: 15 residues. The CDR3 protein is CASSEMETYQETQYF. In nucleotides, the CDR3 is TGTGCCAGCAGTGAAATGGAAACCTACCAAGAGACCCAGTACTTC.